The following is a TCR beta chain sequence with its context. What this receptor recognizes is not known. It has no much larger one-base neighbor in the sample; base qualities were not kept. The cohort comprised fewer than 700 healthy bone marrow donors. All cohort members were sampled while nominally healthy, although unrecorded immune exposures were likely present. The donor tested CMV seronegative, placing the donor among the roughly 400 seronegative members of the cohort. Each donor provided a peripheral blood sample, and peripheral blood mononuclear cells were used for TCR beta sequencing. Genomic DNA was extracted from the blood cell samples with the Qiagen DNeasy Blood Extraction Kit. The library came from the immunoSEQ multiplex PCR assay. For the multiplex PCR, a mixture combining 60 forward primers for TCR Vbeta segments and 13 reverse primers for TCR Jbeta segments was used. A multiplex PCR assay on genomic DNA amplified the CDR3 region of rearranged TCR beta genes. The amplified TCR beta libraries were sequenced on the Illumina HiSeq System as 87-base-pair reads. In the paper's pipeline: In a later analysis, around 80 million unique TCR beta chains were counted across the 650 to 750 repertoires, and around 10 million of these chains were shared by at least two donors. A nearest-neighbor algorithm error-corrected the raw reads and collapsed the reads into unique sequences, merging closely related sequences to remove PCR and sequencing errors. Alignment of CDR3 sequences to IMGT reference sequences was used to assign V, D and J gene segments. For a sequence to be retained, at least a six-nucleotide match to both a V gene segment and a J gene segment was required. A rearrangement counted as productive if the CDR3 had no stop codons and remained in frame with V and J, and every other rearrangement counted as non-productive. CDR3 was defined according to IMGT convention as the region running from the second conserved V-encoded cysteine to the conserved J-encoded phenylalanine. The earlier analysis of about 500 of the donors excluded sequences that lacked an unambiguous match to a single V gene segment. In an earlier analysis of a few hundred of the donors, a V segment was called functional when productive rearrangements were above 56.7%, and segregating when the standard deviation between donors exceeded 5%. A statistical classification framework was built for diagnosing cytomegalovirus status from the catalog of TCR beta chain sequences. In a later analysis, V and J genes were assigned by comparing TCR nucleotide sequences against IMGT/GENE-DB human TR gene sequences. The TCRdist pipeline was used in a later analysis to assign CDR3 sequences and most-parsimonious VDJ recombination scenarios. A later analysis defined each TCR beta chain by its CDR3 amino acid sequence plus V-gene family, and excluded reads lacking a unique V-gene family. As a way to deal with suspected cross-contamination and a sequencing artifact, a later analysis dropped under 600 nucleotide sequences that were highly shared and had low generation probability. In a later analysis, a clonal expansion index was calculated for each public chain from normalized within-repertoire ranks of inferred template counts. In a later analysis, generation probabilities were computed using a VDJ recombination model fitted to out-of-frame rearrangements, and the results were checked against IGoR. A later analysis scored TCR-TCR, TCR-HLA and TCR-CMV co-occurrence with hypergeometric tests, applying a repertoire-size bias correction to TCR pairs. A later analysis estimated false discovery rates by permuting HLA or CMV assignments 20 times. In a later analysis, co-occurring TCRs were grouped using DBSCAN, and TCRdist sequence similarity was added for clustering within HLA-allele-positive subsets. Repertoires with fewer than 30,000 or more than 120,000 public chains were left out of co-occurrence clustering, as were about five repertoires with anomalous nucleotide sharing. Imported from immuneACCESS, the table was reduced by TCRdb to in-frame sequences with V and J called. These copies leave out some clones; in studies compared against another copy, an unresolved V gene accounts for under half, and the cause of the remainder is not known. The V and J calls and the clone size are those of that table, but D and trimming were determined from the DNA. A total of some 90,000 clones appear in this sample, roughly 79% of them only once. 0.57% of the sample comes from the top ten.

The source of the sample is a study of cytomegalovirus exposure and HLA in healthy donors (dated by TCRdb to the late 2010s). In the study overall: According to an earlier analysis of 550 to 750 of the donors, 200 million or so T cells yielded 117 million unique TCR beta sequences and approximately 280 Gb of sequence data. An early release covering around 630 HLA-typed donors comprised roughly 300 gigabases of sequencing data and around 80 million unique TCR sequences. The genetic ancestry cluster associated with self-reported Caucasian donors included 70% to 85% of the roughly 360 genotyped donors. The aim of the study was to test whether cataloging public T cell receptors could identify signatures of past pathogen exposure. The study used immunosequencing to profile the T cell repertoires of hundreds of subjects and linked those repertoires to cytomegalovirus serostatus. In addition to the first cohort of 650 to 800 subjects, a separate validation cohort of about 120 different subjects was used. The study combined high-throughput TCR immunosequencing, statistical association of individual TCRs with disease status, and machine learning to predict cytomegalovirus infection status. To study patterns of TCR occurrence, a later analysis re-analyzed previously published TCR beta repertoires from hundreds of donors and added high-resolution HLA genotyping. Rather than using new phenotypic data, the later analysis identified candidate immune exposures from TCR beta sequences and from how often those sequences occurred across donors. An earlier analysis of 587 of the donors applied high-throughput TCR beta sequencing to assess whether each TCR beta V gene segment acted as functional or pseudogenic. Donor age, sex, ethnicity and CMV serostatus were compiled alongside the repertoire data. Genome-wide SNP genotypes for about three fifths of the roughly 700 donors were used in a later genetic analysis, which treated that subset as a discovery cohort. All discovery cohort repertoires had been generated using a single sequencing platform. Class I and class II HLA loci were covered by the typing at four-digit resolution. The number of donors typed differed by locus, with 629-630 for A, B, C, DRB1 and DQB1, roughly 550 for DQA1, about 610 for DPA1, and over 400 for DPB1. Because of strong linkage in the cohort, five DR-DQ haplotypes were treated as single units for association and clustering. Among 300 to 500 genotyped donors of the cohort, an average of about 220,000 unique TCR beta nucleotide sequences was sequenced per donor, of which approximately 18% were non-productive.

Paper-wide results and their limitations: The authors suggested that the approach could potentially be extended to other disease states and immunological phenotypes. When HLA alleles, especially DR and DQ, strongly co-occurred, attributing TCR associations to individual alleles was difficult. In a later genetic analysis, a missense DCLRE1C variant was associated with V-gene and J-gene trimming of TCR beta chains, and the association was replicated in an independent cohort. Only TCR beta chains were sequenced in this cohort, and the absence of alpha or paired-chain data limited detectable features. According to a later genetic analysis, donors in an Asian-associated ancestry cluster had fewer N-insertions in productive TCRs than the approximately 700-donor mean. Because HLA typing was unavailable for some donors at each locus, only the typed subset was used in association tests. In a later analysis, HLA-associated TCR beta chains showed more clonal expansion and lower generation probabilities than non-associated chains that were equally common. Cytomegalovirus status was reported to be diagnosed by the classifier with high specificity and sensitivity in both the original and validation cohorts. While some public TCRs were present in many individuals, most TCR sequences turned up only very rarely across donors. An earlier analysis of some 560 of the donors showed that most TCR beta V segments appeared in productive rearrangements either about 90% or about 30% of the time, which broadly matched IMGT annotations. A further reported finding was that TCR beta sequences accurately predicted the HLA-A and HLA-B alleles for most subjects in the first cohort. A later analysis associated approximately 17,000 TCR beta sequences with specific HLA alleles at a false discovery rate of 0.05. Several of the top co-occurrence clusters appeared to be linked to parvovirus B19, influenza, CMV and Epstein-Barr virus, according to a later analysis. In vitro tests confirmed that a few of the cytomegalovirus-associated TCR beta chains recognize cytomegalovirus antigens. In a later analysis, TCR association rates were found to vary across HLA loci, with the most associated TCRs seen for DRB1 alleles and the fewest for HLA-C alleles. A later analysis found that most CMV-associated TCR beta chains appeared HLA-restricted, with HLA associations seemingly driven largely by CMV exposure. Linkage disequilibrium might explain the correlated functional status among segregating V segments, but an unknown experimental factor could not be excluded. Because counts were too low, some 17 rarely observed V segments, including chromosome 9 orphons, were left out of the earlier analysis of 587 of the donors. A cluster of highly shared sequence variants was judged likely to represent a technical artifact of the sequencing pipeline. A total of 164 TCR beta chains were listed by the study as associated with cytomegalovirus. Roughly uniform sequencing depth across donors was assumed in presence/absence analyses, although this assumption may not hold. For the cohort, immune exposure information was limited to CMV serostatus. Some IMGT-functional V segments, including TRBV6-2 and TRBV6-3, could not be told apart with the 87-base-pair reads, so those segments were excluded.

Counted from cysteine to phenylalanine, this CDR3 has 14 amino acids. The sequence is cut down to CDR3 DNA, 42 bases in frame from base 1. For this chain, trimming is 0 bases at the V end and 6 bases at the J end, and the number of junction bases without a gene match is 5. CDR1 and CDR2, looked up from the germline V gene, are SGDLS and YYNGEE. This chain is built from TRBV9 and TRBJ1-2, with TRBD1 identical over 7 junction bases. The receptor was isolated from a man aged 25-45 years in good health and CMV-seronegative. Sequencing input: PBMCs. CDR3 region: CASSVGDSVNGYTF. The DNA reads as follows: TGTGCCAGCAGCGTAGGGGACAGTGTAAATGGCTACACCTTC. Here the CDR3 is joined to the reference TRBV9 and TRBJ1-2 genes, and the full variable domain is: DSGVTQTPKHLITATGQRVTLRCSPRSGDLSVYWYQQSLDQGLQFLIQYYNGEERAKGNILERFSAQQFPDLHSELNLSSLELGDSALYFCASSVGDSVNGYTFGSGTRLTVV.